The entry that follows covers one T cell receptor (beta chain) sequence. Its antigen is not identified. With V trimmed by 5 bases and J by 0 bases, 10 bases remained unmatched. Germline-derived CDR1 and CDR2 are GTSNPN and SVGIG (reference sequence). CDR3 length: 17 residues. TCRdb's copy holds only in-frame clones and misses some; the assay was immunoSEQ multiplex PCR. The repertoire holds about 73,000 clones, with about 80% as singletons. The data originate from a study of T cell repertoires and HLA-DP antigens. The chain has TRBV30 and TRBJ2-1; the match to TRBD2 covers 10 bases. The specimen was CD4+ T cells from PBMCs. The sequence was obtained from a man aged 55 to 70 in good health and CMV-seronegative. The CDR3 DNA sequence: TGTGCCTGGGATGAACTAGCGGGGCGGAGCTCCTACAATGAGCAGTTCTTC. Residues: CAWDELAGRSSYNEQFF. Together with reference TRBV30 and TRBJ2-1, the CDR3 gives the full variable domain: SQTIHQWPATLVQPVGSPLSLECTVEGTSNPNLYWYRQAAGRGLQLLFYSVGIGQISSEVPQNLSASRPQDRQFILSSKKLLLSDSGFYLCAWDELAGRSSYNEQFFGPGTRLTVL.